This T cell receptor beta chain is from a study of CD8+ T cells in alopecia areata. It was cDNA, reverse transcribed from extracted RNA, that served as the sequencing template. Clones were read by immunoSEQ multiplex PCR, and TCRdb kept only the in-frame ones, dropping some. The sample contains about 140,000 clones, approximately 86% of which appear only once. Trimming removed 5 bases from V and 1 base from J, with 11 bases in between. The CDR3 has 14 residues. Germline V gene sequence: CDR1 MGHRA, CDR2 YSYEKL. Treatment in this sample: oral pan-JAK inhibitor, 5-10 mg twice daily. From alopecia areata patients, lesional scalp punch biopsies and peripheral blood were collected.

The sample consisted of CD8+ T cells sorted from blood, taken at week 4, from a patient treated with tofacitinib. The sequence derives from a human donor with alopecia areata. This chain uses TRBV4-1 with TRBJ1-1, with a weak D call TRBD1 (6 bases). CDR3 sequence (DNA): TGCGCCAGCAGCGGACAGACAGGGAACACTGAAGCTTTCTTT. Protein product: CASSGQTGNTEAFF.